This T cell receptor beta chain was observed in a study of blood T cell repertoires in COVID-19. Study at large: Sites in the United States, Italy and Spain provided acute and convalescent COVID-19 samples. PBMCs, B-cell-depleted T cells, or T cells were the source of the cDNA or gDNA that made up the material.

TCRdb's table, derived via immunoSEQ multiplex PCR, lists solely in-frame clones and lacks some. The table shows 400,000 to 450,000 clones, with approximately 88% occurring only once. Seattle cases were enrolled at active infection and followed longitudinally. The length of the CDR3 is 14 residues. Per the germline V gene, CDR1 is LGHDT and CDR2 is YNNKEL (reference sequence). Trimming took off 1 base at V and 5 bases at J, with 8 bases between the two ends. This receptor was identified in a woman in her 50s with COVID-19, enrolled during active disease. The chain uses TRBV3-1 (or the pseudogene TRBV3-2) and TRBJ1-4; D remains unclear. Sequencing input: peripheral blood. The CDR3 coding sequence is TGTGCCAGCAGCCAAGCCCAACTGAATGAAAAACTGTTTTTT. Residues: CASSQAQLNEKLFF.